Listed here is a single T cell receptor (beta chain). This sample was included in a study of T cell responses to AZD1222 COVID-19 vaccine. Assay: immunoSEQ multiplex PCR; the TCRdb copy retains only in-frame clones and omits some. The table has more than 90,000 clones, about 86% seen once. The CDR3 contains 14 residues. Between the trimmed V and J ends, which lost 0 bases and 2 bases, there was a span of 7 bases. Looked up from germline, CDR1 is SGHRS and CDR2 is YFSETQ. This chain uses TRBV5-1 with TRBJ2-3; the D is unclear. The input for sequencing was peripheral blood, taken on day 0 of AZD1222 vaccination. The receptor comes from an adult in good health. This CDR3 is CASSLDGDTDTQYF. In DNA form, the CDR3 reads TGCGCCAGCAGCTTGGATGGAGACACAGATACGCAGTATTTT.